This T cell receptor beta chain was obtained from a study of T cell repertoires in aging, cancer and after chemotherapy. Study summary: Six age groups, ranging from 30 or younger to 70 or older, included the donors. Glioblastoma patients receiving temozolomide-based therapy gave paired samples before and after chemotherapy. Study findings and constraints: Compared with age-matched healthy donors, untreated hematological or solid cancer patients showed higher blood TCR clonality. In healthy donors, age-related TCR diversity loss mainly reflected lost richness.

Multiplex touch-down PCR with TRB-A/B primers amplified rearranged V-D-J TRB sequences. MiXCR was run by TCRdb on the multiplex PCR reads, yielding one entry per CDR3 protein. The sample consists of some 2,100 distinct CDR3 sequences, under 30% of them appearing once. Only a few counts were recorded for this clonotype. Its cognate antigen is unknown. This CDR3 contains 14 residues. Trimming removed 10 bases from V and 8 bases from J, with 21 bases in between. In germline, CDR1 is SGHRS, CDR2 YFSETQ. Amplification of TCR beta used genomic DNA extracted from peripheral blood. V and J are TRBV5-1 and TRBJ1-4; D call uncertain. Material for sequencing was blood. The receptor's source is a human donor with a solid tumor. CDR3 region: CAGRGPPRGEKLFF. CDR3 sequence (DNA): TGCGCCGGACGAGGGCCGCCCAGAGGGGAAAAACTGTTTTTT.